The 15 T cell receptor beta chains below come from one sample, sequenced in a study of cytomegalovirus exposure and HLA in healthy donors. Libraries were prepared by immunoSEQ multiplex PCR; TCRdb keeps only in-frame clonotypes and omits some of them. The sample has some 59,000 clones, about 92% seen once. Source material: PBMCs. The receptors come from a woman younger than 35 in good health and CMV-seropositive.

This clone is a singleton in its sample. The chain carries TRBV6-5 and TRBJ2-5; 7 bases agree with TRBD1. This CDR3 contains 13 residues. Unmatched junction bases numbered 3, after V lost 6 bases and J lost 2 bases. Germline loops: CDR1 MNHEY, CDR2 SVGAGI. CDR3 sequence reads: CASSGQVQETQYF. CDR3 bases: TGTGCCAGCAGCGGACAGGTTCAAGAGACCCAGTACTTC.

This clone was seen a few times. The rearrangement links TRBV6-6 to TRBJ2-7; 8 bases are a match to TRBD1. Germline trimming cut 6 bases from V and 6 bases from J; bases unmatched to any gene: 16. Germline loops: CDR1 MNHNY, CDR2 SVGAGI (reference sequence). The CDR3 covers 16 residues. The CDR3: CASSPISSGTGSEQYF. CDR3 bases: TGTGCCAGCAGCCCCATTTCCTCCGGGACAGGAAGCGAGCAGTACTTC.

This rearrangement joins TRBV6-6 to TRBJ1-1; 8 bases match TRBD1. Germline CDR1 reads MNHNY; CDR2 reads SVGAGI (reference sequence). There are 13 residues in the CDR3. Trimming removed 10 bases from V and 1 base from J; junction bases left unmatched: 5. The CDR3 region is CATKGTGNTEAFF. The CDR3, as DNA: TGTGCCACCAAAGGGACAGGGAACACTGAAGCTTTCTTT.

This sequence joins TRBV27 and TRBJ1-5; TRBD1 is a possible D gene (6 bases). V dropped 3 bases and J dropped 0 bases, with 6 bases sitting between them. Germline V gene data show CDR1 as MNHEY and CDR2 as SMNVEV (reference sequence). This CDR3 comprises 14 residues. The CDR3 sequence is CASSLTGSNQPQHF. CDR3 nucleotides: TGTGCCAGCAGTTTGACAGGTAGCAATCAGCCCCAGCATTTT.

The rearrangement uses TRBV12-5 and TRBJ2-7; D remains ambiguous. CDR1 is LGHNT and CDR2 is FRNRAP in the germline V gene. Deletions cut 8 bases from V and 0 bases from J, with 11 bases between. The CDR3 has 13 amino acids. In DNA form, the CDR3 reads TGTGCTAGTTCCTTTTCCGGCTCCTACGAGCAGTACTTC. Protein product: CASSFSGSYEQYF. Variable domain in full (rest from reference TRBV12-5 and TRBJ2-7): DARVTQTPRHKVTEMGQEVTMRCQPILGHNTVFWYRQTMMQGLELLAYFRNRAPLDDSGMPKDRFSAEMPDATLATLKIQPSEPRDSAVYFCASSFSGSYEQYFGPGTRLTVT.

J is TRBJ2-1 and V is TRBV11-3; 7 positions match TRBD2. J lost 5 bases, V lost 5 bases, and 6 bases had no gene match. This CDR3 spans 14 amino acids. CDR1 and CDR2 from the germline V gene are SGHNT and YENEEA. The CDR3 loop is CASSQRGPDNEQFF. CDR3 nucleotide sequence: TGTGCCAGCAGCCAGCGGGGTCCTGACAATGAGCAGTTCTTC. The variable domain in full, completed from reference TRBV11-3 and TRBJ2-1, reads EAGVVQSPRYKIIEKKQPVAFWCNPISGHNTLYWYLQNLGQGPELLIRYENEEAVDDSQLPKDRFSAERLKGVDSTLKIQPAELGDSAVYLCASSQRGPDNEQFFGPGTRLTVL.

This clone is labeled medium-sized. This sequence joins TRBV4-2 and TRBJ2-7, with D possibly matching TRBD1 (8 bases). The CDR3 length is 16 residues. Germline CDR1 and CDR2: LGHNA and YNFKEQ. Deletions cut 0 bases from V and 5 bases from J, with 17 bases between. The CDR3 DNA reads as TGTGCCAGCAGCCAAGAAACCGGACAGGGAGGGAACGAGCAGTACTTC. It codes for CASSQETGQGGNEQYF.

The chain has TRBV28 and TRBJ2-5; 8 bases fit TRBD2. The CDR3 covers 15 residues. Germline CDR1 MDHEN, CDR2 SYDVKM. The V and J ends lost 1 base and 1 base, in that order; junction bases with no gene match: 2. CDR3 bases: TGTGCCAGCAGTTTATTTCGGGGGGGCCAAGAGACCCAGTACTTC. Translating gives CASSLFRGGQETQYF.

This rearrangement joins TRBV10-3 to TRBJ1-1, with 7 bases fitting TRBD1. Germline V gene data show CDR1 as ENHRY and CDR2 as SYGVKD. The ends lost 2 bases at V and 9 bases at J; junction bases unmatched: 9. The CDR3 sequence is 14 residues long. CDR3 nucleotides: TGTGCCATCAGTGAGATAGGGGGCTTAACGAAAGCTTTCTTT. The encoded protein is CAISEIGGLTKAFF.

The DNA for the CDR3 is TGTGCCTGGTCAGCCACTGCAGGGAATGAAAAACTGTTTTTT. Amino acid sequence: CAWSATAGNEKLFF. The V call is TRBV30, the J call TRBJ1-4; D may be TRBD1 (5 bases). From germline, CDR1 is GTSNPN and CDR2 SVGIG (reference sequence). The CDR3 runs 14 residues. V lost 5 bases and J lost 5, with 15 bases in between.

This clone was recorded once. The chain combines TRBV15 with TRBJ2-5, with 11 bases aligning to TRBD2. V gave up 3 bases and J gave up 4 bases; unmatched junction bases: 7. The CDR3 length is 16 residues. Per the germline V gene, CDR1 is LNHNV and CDR2 is YYDKDF (reference sequence). CDR3 sequence reads: CATSRLAGGDRETQYF. CDR3 nucleotides: TGTGCCACCAGCAGGTTAGCGGGGGGGGATCGAGAGACCCAGTACTTC.

V and J are TRBV13 and TRBJ2-7; TRBD2 is a possible D gene (5 bases). V was cut by 6 bases and J by 5 bases, with 14 bases left in between. CDR1 and CDR2 from the germline V gene are PRHDT and FYEKMQ (reference sequence). This CDR3 region has 13 residues. CDR3 loop: CASRLFGSNEQYF. The DNA for the CDR3 is TGTGCCAGCAGACTCTTTGGGAGTAACGAGCAGTACTTC.

V usage is TRBV4-3 and J usage is TRBJ1-1; tentative D call: TRBD1 (6 bases). V lost 4 bases and J 2 bases, leaving 8 bases between the germline ends. Germline V lookup: CDR1 LGHNA, CDR2 YSLEER. The CDR3 runs to 13 residues. The CDR3 is CASSPGHNTEAFF. The CDR3 nucleotides read TGCGCCAGCAGCCCGGGACATAACACTGAAGCTTTCTTT.

The chain combines TRBV11-1 with TRBJ1-2; 7 nucleotides align to TRBD1. The ends lost 5 bases at V and 6 bases at J; junction bases unmatched: 3. The CDR3 consists of 12 residues. CDR1 and CDR2 from the germline V gene are SGHAT and FQDESV (reference sequence). The chain's CDR3 is CASSRQGNGYTF. In DNA, the CDR3 is TGTGCCAGCAGCAGACAGGGAAATGGCTACACCTTC.

This clone was seen a few times. V and J are TRBV30 and TRBJ1-5; D might be TRBD1 (5 bases). This CDR3 has 13 residues. The germline CDR1 and CDR2 sequences are GTSNPN and SVGIG (reference sequence). V lost 0 bases and J 5 bases, leaving 8 bases between the germline ends. This chain's CDR3 is CAWSVRRDQPQHF. The CDR3 DNA reads as TGTGCCTGGAGTGTACGCAGGGATCAGCCCCAGCATTTT.